The 5 T cell receptor beta chains given below trace back to one sample, sequenced in a study of identical twins (dated by TCRdb to the mid-2010s). The library was generated by 5' RACE. The instrument was an Illumina HiSeq 2000. The public reads were reprocessed in TCRdb via fastp at Q25 and MiXCR, keeping in-frame beta chains. Rows merge per CDR3 protein into single entries with the most common DNA and genes. The sample profile shows 550,000 to 700,000 distinct CDR3 sequences; roughly 9.5% of them were found once. The ten most abundant clones make up under 3% of the sample. These data also featured in a second study, about yellow fever vaccine responses in identical twins.

The material sequenced was PBMCs. Receptors were obtained from a woman under 30 in good health.

This clonotype was observed a handful of times. The J gene is TRBJ2-3, the V gene TRBV12-3 or TRBV12-4; TRBD2 aligns across 7 bases. J was trimmed by 4 bases and V by 5 bases; bases with no gene match: 6. The CDR3 length is 14 residues. CDR3 region: CASSPGLVADTQYF. CDR3 nucleotides: TGTGCCAGCAGTCCCGGACTAGTCGCAGATACGCAGTATTTT.

To note about this clonotype: It may be a read error: a sequence one base away is much more abundant. The chain employs TRBV28 and TRBJ2-7; D uncertain. There are 12 residues in the CDR3. Germline V gives CDR1 MDHEN, CDR2 SYDVKM. V lost 5 bases and J lost 4, with 9 bases in between. The DNA for the CDR3 is TGTGCCAGCAGTCTACAGCGTTACGAGCAGTACTTC. Translating it yields CASSLQRYEQYF.

This clonotype turned up a few times. The chain carries TRBV20-1 and TRBJ1-1; a weak D match, TRBD1 (6 bases). V lost 1 base to trimming and J lost 0 bases, with 6 bases between them. The CDR3 sequence is 13 residues long. Germline-derived CDR1 and CDR2 are DFQATT and SNEGSKA (reference sequence). CDR3 DNA sequence: TGCAGTGCTAGAGGACAGGTGAACACTGAAGCTTTCTTT. It codes for CSARGQVNTEAFF.

This clonotype was observed a handful of times. This chain connects TRBV24-1 to TRBJ2-1, with 15 bases fitting TRBD2. The junction had 4 bases not matched to a gene; V was cut back by 3 bases and J by 2 bases. The CDR3 contains 18 residues. The germline CDR1 and CDR2 sequences are KGHDR and SFDVKD. The CDR3 sequence: CATSDPGLAGGPYNEQFF. CDR3 bases: TGTGCCACCAGTGATCCGGGACTAGCGGGGGGACCCTACAATGAGCAGTTCTTC.

This clonotype showed up just a few times. The J gene is TRBJ2-3, the V gene TRBV29-1; D might be TRBD2 (6 bases). Trimming removed 3 bases at V and 0 bases at J, with 16 bases between. Per germline, CDR1 SQVTM and CDR2 ANQGSEA. The CDR3 loop spans 16 amino acids. CDR3: CSVEGISEGSTDTQYF. As DNA, the CDR3 is TGCAGCGTTGAGGGGATATCGGAGGGGAGCACAGATACGCAGTATTTT.